Reported below is one T cell receptor (beta chain). Its antigen remains unidentified. No base-level quality is on record; no much larger clone is a single base apart. These data belong to a study of patients and donors after allogeneic stem cell transplantation (TCRdb year 2020). The germline V and J ends show losses of 4 bases and 2 bases respectively, and no gene match explains 15 bases of the junction. The CDR3 spans 18 residues, from the cysteine through the phenylalanine. Of the read, only the CDR3 DNA is kept; its 54 bases are in frame from base 1. The germline V gene specifies SGDLS as CDR1 and YYNGEE as CDR2. The library relied on RT-PCR. The run used a NextSeq 550. Starting from the raw public reads, TCRdb applied fastp trimming at Q25, assembled clones with MiXCR and retained in-frame beta chains. Every distinct CDR3 protein forms one entry, paired with its most common genes and DNA. Within this sample are approximately 170,000 distinct CDR3 sequences, with nearly 25% of them counted one time only. The ten largest clones represent 25% to 30% of the sample.

The sample comprised blood, either unsorted or a sorted T cell fraction (not recorded which). This receptor was identified in a human donor who was either an allogeneic HSCT recipient or a stem cell or donor lymphocyte infusion donor (not recorded which). It is not recorded whose cells these are; they may come from a transplant donor. The chain links TRBV9 with TRBJ2-3; 8 of the junction bases match TRBD1. Here the CDR3 is given as CASSLGTGLRLVTDTQYF. The sequenced DNA: TGTGCCAGCAGCCTTGGGACAGGACTTCGACTTGTCACAGATACGCAGTATTTT.